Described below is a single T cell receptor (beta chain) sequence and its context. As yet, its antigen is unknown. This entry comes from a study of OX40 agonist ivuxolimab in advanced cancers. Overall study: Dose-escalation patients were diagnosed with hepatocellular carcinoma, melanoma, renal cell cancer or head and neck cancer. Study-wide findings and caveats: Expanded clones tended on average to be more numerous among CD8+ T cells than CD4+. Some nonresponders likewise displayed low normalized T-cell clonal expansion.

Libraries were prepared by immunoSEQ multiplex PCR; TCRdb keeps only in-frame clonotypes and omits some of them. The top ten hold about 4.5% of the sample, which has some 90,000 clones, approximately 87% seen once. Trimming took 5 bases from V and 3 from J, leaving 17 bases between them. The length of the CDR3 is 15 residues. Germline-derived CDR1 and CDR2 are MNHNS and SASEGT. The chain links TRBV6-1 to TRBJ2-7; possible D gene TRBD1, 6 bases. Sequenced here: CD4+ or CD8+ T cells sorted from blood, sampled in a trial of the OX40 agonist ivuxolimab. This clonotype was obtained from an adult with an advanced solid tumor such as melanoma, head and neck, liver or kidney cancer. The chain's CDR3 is CASSKDSGTYYEQYF. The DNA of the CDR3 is TGTGCCAGCAGTAAAGATTCCGGGACATACTACGAGCAGTACTTC.